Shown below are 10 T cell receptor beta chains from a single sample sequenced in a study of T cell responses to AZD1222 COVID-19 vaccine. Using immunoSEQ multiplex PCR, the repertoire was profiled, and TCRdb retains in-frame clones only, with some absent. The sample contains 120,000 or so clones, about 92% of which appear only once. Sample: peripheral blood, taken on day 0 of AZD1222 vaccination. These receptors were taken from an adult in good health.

The CDR3 loop reads CASSLVAGMRNYGYTF. The DNA for the CDR3 is TGTGCCAGCAGCTTGGTGGCAGGGATGAGAAACTATGGCTACACCTTC. J is TRBJ1-2 and V is TRBV5-6, with D maybe TRBD1 (5 bases). Germline V gene sequence: CDR1 SGHDT, CDR2 YYEEEE. The CDR3 has 16 residues. Trimming cost V 0 bases and J 2 bases, with 14 bases left between them.

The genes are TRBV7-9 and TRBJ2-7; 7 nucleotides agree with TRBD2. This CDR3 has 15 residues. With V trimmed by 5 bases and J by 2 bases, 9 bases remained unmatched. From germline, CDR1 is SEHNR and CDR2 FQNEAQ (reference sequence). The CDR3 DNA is TGTGCCAGCAGCCGGGAGAGCGGGACGGCCTACGAGCAGTACTTC. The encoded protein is CASSRESGTAYEQYF.

CDR3 sequence: CASSNGTGGAGNTIYF. The CDR3 DNA reads as TGTGCCAGCAGCAACGGGACAGGGGGCGCTGGAAACACCATATATTTT. This sequence joins TRBV5-4 and TRBJ1-3; TRBD1 aligns across 12 bases. J gave up 2 bases and V 4 bases, and 4 bases lay outside the gene matches. In germline, CDR1 is SGHNT, CDR2 YYREEE (reference sequence). The CDR3 is 16 amino acids. Filled out from reference TRBV5-4 and TRBJ1-3, the complete variable domain reads ETGVTQSPTHLIKTRGQQVTLRCSSQSGHNTVSWYQQALGQGPQFIFQYYREEENGRGNFPPRFSGLQFPNYSSELNVNALELDDSALYLCASSNGTGGAGNTIYFGEGSWLTVV.

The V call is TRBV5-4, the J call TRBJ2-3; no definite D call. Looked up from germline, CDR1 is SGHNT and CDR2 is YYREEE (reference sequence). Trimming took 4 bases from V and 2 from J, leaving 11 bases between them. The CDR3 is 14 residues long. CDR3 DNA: TGTGCCAGCAGCCCCGCGGACCCCACAGATACGCAGTATTTT. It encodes CASSPADPTDTQYF.

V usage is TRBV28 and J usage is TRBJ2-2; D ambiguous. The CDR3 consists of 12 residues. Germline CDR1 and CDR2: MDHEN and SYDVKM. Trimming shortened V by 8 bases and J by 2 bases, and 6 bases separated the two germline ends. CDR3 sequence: CASGINTGELFF. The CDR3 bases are TGTGCCAGCGGGATCAACACCGGGGAGCTGTTTTTT.

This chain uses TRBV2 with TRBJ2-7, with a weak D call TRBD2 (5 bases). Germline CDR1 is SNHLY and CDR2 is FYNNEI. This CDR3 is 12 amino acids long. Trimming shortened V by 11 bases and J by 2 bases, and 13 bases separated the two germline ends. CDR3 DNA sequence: TGTGCCTCCTATGAGGGCCCCTACGAGCAGTACTTC. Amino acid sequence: CASYEGPYEQYF.

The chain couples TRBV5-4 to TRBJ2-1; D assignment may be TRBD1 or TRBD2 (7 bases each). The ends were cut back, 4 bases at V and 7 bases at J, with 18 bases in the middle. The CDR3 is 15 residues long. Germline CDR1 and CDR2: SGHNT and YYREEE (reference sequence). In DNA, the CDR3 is TGTGCCAGCAGCCGAAGCGGGACAGCGTCGAATGAGCAGTTCTTC. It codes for CASSRSGTASNEQFF.

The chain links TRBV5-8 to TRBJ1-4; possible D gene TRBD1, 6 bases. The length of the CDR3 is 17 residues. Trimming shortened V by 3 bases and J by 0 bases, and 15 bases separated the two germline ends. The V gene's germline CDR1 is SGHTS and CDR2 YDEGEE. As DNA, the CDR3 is TGTGCCAGCAGCTCGGGGGCGGGGGGAGCAACTAATGAAAAACTGTTTTTT. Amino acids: CASSSGAGGATNEKLFF. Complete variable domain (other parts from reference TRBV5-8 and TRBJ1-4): EAGVTQSPTHLIKTRGQQATLRCSPISGHTSVYWYQQALGLGLQFLLWYDEGEERNRGNFPPRFSGRQFPNYSSELNVNALELEDSALYLCASSSGAGGATNEKLFFGSGTQLSVL.

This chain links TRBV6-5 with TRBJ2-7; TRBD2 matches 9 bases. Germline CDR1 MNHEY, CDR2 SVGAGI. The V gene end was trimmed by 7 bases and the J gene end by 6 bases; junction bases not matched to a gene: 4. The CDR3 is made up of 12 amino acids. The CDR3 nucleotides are TGTGCCAGCAAAGCGGGGGGTCCCGAGCAGTACTTC. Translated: CASKAGGPEQYF.

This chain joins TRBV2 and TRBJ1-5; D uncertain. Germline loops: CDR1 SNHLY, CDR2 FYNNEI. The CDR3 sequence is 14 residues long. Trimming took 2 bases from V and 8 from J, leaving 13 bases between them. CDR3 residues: CASSEQIVYKPQHF. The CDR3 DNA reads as TGTGCCAGCAGTGAACAAATAGTCTATAAGCCCCAGCATTTT.